The 18 T cell receptor beta chains reported below all come from one sample, sequenced in a study of blood T cells in healthy people across ages. A sample-barcoded 5' primer and a J-beta primer mix were used in a second PCR of roughly 6 to 11 cycles. TCRdb re-called the 5' RACE reads with MiXCR, one entry per CDR3 protein. The sample has about 1.5 million distinct CDR3 sequences; approximately 43% are singletons. The sequencing sample was made of blood. The receptors come from a woman under 30 in good health.

In regard to this clonotype: One end of the junction fails to match germline, which may point to a read error. The rearrangement links TRBV4-2 to TRBJ2-1, with unresolved D. This CDR3 is built from 16 residues. Germline-derived CDR1 and CDR2 are LGHNA and YNFKEQ. The CDR3 DNA reads TGTGCCAGCAACCAAGATTTGAGCGTTCGATACAATGAGCAGTTCTTC. Amino acids: CASNQDLSVRYNEQFF.

In this sample, this clonotype turned up a few times. The chain recombines TRBV20-1 with TRBJ2-3; D unresolved. This CDR3 has 13 amino acids. The V gene's germline CDR1 is DFQATT and CDR2 SNEGSKA (reference sequence). V was cut by 7 bases and J by 0 bases, with 11 bases left in between. The chain's CDR3 is CSVGRTSTDTQYF. CDR3 DNA sequence: TGCAGTGTTGGCAGAACTAGCACAGATACGCAGTATTTT.

A few counts support this clonotype. This sequence joins TRBV6-6 and TRBJ2-7; 7 nucleotides agree with TRBD1. Germline V lookup: CDR1 MNHNY, CDR2 SVGAGI (reference sequence). Germline trimming cut 5 bases from V and 6 bases from J; bases unmatched to any gene: 4. This CDR3 spans 12 amino acids. This CDR3 reads CASSTQGPEQYF. In DNA, the CDR3 is TGTGCCAGCAGTACACAGGGGCCCGAGCAGTACTTC.

This clonotype was seen repeatedly, ten times or more. The chain uses TRBV11-2 and TRBJ2-7, with TRBD2 as a possible D gene (5 bases). The CDR3 is 13 amino acids. Looked up from germline, CDR1 is SGHAT and CDR2 is FQNNGV. Trimming took 3 bases from V and 1 from J, leaving 7 bases between them. Written as DNA, the CDR3 is TGTGCCAGCAGCTTTTGGACTTCCTACGAGCAGTACTTC. Its translation is CASSFWTSYEQYF. The whole variable domain, remainder taken from reference TRBV11-2 and TRBJ2-7, is EAGVAQSPRYKIIEKRQSVAFWCNPISGHATLYWYQQILGQGPKLLIQFQNNGVVDDSQLPKDRFSAERLKGVDSTLKIQPAKLEDSAVYLCASSFWTSYEQYFGPGTRLTVT.

This chain connects TRBV6-6 to TRBJ2-1; D not resolved. There are 16 residues in the CDR3. CDR1 is MNHNY and CDR2 is SVGAGI in the germline V gene (reference sequence). Deletions cut 0 bases from V and 1 base from J, with 10 bases between. The CDR3 DNA follows: TGTGCCAGCAGTTACTCGACGGCCTTGTCCTACAATGAGCAGTTCTTC. Encoded protein: CASSYSTALSYNEQFF.

J is TRBJ2-1 and V is TRBV5-6; the D call may be TRBD1 or TRBD2 (5 bases each). V was trimmed by 4 bases and J by 6 bases, leaving 11 bases between them. Germline V CDR1 and CDR2: SGHDT, YYEEEE. The CDR3 loop spans 13 amino acids. The CDR3 DNA is TGTGCCAGCAGCCGGCGTGGGGGCAATGAGCAGTTCTTC. Translation gives CASSRRGGNEQFF.

The chain combines TRBV6-6 with TRBJ2-5, with D perhaps TRBD2 (5 bases). CDR1 is MNHNY, CDR2 SVGAGI, per germline (reference sequence). V was cut by 7 bases and J by 2 bases, with 17 bases left in between. CDR3 size: 15 residues. CDR3 sequence (DNA): TGTGCCAGCATCCTTGACGCGGGTTTACAAGAGACCCAGTACTTC. Translated: CASILDAGLQETQYF.

The CDR3 here is CASRGPPTNEKLFF. The DNA of the CDR3 is TGTGCCAGCAGGGGGCCCCCAACTAATGAAAAACTGTTTTTT. This chain connects TRBV12-3 or TRBV12-4 to TRBJ1-4; weak D call: TRBD1 (5 bases). The CDR3 is made up of 14 amino acids. V gave up 6 bases and J gave up 0 bases, with 8 bases separating them.

The chain is built from TRBV6-6 and TRBJ1-1; 8 nucleotides line up with TRBD1. Germline CDR1 MNHNY, CDR2 SVGAGI (reference sequence). This CDR3 has 11 residues. Losses at the gene ends were 6 bases for V and 11 bases for J; bases not matched to a gene: 5. The CDR3 nucleotides are TGTGCCAGCAGCCCCTCAGGGGGCGCTTTCTTT. It specifies CASSPSGGAFF.

The chain has TRBV6-6 and TRBJ1-4; possibly TRBD1 for D (5 bases). Per germline, CDR1 MNHNY and CDR2 SVGAGI (reference sequence). This CDR3 contains 14 residues. V was trimmed by 6 bases and J by 7 bases, leaving 15 bases between them. This CDR3 is CASRSTGTSEKLFF. The CDR3 region has the DNA TGTGCCAGCAGAAGCACCGGGACGTCTGAAAAACTGTTTTTT.

The chain employs TRBV27 and TRBJ2-7; 10 bases are a match to TRBD2. The J segment lost 5 bases and the V segment lost 6 bases, leaving 4 bases of the junction unmatched. Germline assignment: CDR1 MNHEY and CDR2 SMNVEV (reference sequence). The CDR3 is made up of 13 amino acids. CDR3 sequence reads: CASRPSGSNEQYF. The CDR3 nucleotides read TGTGCCAGCAGACCTAGCGGGAGTAACGAGCAGTACTTC.

This chain links TRBV7-2 with TRBJ2-1, with 14 bases fitting TRBD2. The CDR3 totals 17 residues. V dropped 3 bases and J dropped 4; count of bases not matched to a gene: 5. The germline CDR1 and CDR2 sequences are SGHTA and FQGNSA. CDR3 in DNA: TGTGCCAGCAGCTTCGGGACTAGCGGGGGATCGTACAATGAGCAGTTCTTC. Protein: CASSFGTSGGSYNEQFF.

In nucleotides, the CDR3 is TGTGCCAGCAGCCTAAGACACGTTGACTCCTACAATGAGCAGTACTTC. Its protein product is CASSLRHVDSYNEQYF. The chain uses TRBV7-2 and TRBJ2-1, with D unresolved. TRBJ2-7 matches the DNA end more closely, so the J call is doubtful. This CDR3 comprises 16 residues. Per the germline V gene, CDR1 is SGHTA and CDR2 is FQGNSA.

The sample holds many counts of this clonotype. CDR3 in amino acids: CASSSGQDYEQYF. The CDR3 nucleotides read TGTGCCAGCAGTTCAGGACAGGACTACGAGCAGTACTTC. The chain joins TRBV27 to TRBJ2-7, with 7 bases aligning to TRBD1. The CDR3 contains 13 residues. Germline V lookup: CDR1 MNHEY, CDR2 SMNVEV (reference sequence). Trimming cost V 4 bases and J 3 bases; bases outside gene matches: 3.

This clonotype was seen more than once but under ten times. J is TRBJ1-1 and V is TRBV21-1; the D call of TRBD1 is as the table states it, not checked on the DNA. TRBV21-1 is noted as a pseudogene. CDR3 length: 16 amino acids. The CDR3 region is CASRSMGGSETAEAFF. CDR3 coding DNA: TGTGCCAGCCGTTCTATGGGGGGGTCTGAGACAGCTGAAGCTTTCTTT.

This rearrangement joins TRBV19 to TRBJ1-6, with D perhaps TRBD1 (6 bases). Germline CDR1 is LNHDA and CDR2 is SQIVND (reference sequence). The CDR3 is made up of 14 amino acids. Trimming stripped 7 bases from V and 7 bases from J, with 14 bases between. The chain's CDR3 is CASTYTGWNSPLHF. Written as DNA, the CDR3 is TGTGCCAGTACCTATACAGGGTGGAATTCACCCCTCCACTTT. The whole variable domain, filled in from reference TRBV19 and TRBJ1-6, reads DGGITQSPKYLFRKEGQNVTLSCEQNLNHDAMYWYRQDPGQGLRLIYYSQIVNDFQKGDIAEGYSVSREKKESFPLTVTSAQKNPTAFYLCASTYTGWNSPLHFGNGTRLTVT.

In this sample, this clonotype turned up once. The rearrangement uses TRBV7-9 and TRBJ2-5; 8 nucleotides agree with TRBD1. Germline V gene lookup returns CDR1 SEHNR and CDR2 FQNEAQ (reference sequence). The ends lost 5 bases at V and 5 bases at J; junction bases unmatched: 10. This CDR3 contains 15 residues. CDR3 coding DNA: TGTGCCAGCAGCCCATCGGACAGGGAACGGGAGACCCAGTACTTC. Translated, it gives CASSPSDRERETQYF.

In this sample, this clonotype turned up once. The chain carries TRBV12-3 or TRBV12-4 and TRBJ1-2; D is possibly TRBD1 (5 bases). The CDR3 is made up of 14 amino acids. Trimming left V 5 bases short and J 5 bases short, with 15 bases between. CDR3 nucleotides: TGTGCCAGCAGTACCGGGGACGGAGTATATGGCTACACCTTC. Protein sequence: CASSTGDGVYGYTF.